The source of this T cell receptor beta chain is a study of cytomegalovirus exposure and HLA in healthy donors. The CDR3 contains 16 residues. The V and J ends lost 6 bases and 0 bases respectively, with 15 bases between them. Germline V gene lookup returns CDR1 MGHRA and CDR2 YSYEKL. 13 Jbeta primers and 60 Vbeta primers were used for the PCR. Clones were read by immunoSEQ multiplex PCR, and TCRdb kept only the in-frame ones, dropping some. Of more than 120,000 clones in the sample, 82% are singletons; the top ten hold about 2.3%. The sample comprised PBMCs. V usage is TRBV4-1 and J usage is TRBJ1-5; TRBD1 is a possible D gene (5 bases). This sequence originates from a male donor in good health and CMV-seronegative. DNA of the CDR3: TGCGCCAGCAGACACATCGGGGGTGGTAGCAATCAGCCCCAGCATTTT. This sequence encodes CASRHIGGGSNQPQHF.